The following is a T cell receptor beta chain sequence with its context. Its antigen is currently unknown. These data are taken from a study of cytomegalovirus exposure and HLA in healthy donors. Notes on the study in general: CMV antigen specificity of a few CMV-associated chains was confirmed in vitro. About 87% or about 30% of the time was how often most TCR beta V segments were productive, according to an earlier analysis.

Amplification used 60 Vbeta primers and 13 Jbeta primers. TCRdb's copy holds only in-frame clones and misses some; the assay was immunoSEQ multiplex PCR. Here the sample spans under 300,000 clones, 80% to 90% being singletons. The CDR3 covers 15 residues. Trimming took 4 bases from V and 4 from J; bases not matched to a gene: 5. Germline CDR1 and CDR2: LNHDA and SQIVND (reference sequence). The TCR comes from a woman in her thirties or forties in good health and CMV-seropositive. The sequencing sample was made of PBMCs. This rearrangement joins TRBV19 to TRBJ2-7, with 12 bases matching TRBD2. The CDR3 sequence: CASSSPTSGSYEQYF. DNA of the CDR3: TGTGCCAGTAGTAGCCCGACTAGCGGGAGTTACGAGCAGTACTTC.